The 15 T cell receptor beta chains given below trace back to one sample, sequenced in a study of neurological immune-mediated disorders. Each CDR3 protein is one row after TCRdb ran MiXCR on the 5' RACE reads. The sample has about 80,000 distinct CDR3 sequences; 5.8% are singletons. Indicated time point: longitudinal time-point 2. Sequencing input: PBMCs. These receptors were taken from an older woman with multiple sclerosis.

This clonotype was detected many times. This sequence joins TRBV5-1 and TRBJ1-3; 7 nucleotides agree with TRBD1. This CDR3 has 14 amino acids. With V trimmed by 3 bases and J by 4 bases, 4 bases remained unmatched. Germline CDR1 reads SGHRS; CDR2 reads YFSETQ. The CDR3 protein is CASSSSTGGNTIYF. The CDR3 bases are TGCGCCAGCAGCTCTTCGACAGGGGGAAACACCATATATTTT.

This clonotype was counted a few times. This chain connects TRBV6-1 to TRBJ1-1; the D is unclear. Germline loops: CDR1 MNHNS, CDR2 SASEGT. The CDR3 is 13 amino acids. Trimming took off 4 bases at V and 4 bases at J, with 10 bases between the two ends. This chain's CDR3 is CASSGIWGTEAFF. CDR3 nucleotides: TGTGCCAGCAGTGGAATTTGGGGCACTGAAGCTTTCTTT.

This clonotype occurred a few times. This chain connects TRBV11-2 to TRBJ1-1; 7 bases are shared with TRBD1. Looked up from germline, CDR1 is SGHAT and CDR2 is FQNNGV. The CDR3 has 19 residues. Losses at the gene ends were 5 bases for V and 1 base for J; bases not matched to a gene: 19. This CDR3 reads CASSRRTPRQGRKNTEAFF. DNA for the CDR3: TGTGCCAGCAGCCGCAGGACCCCCCGACAGGGCAGGAAGAACACTGAAGCTTTCTTT.

This clonotype was seen many times. The V and J genes are TRBV7-2 and TRBJ1-1; 8 bases line up with TRBD1. The CDR3 sequence is 17 residues long. V shed 5 bases, J shed 0 bases, and the junction held 11 bases outside the gene matches. Germline V gives CDR1 SGHTA, CDR2 FQGNSA. DNA for the CDR3: TGTGCCAGCAGCAGAACGGGGACAGGACCAATGAACACTGAAGCTTTCTTT. This sequence encodes CASSRTGTGPMNTEAFF.

This clonotype appeared many times. The gene calls are TRBV6-6 and TRBJ2-1; no firm D call. Germline loops: CDR1 MNHNY, CDR2 SVGAGI (reference sequence). The CDR3 is 17 residues long. The V gene lost 1 base and the J gene lost 0 bases, with 13 bases spanning the gap. CDR3 sequence: CASSYYLGSGSYNEQFF. The CDR3 DNA reads as TGTGCCAGCAGTTACTATCTGGGGTCCGGCTCCTACAATGAGCAGTTCTTC.

J is TRBJ2-1 and V is TRBV5-6, with 8 bases lining up with TRBD2. The ends lost 0 bases at V and 3 bases at J; junction bases unmatched: 5. CDR1 and CDR2 from the germline V gene are SGHDT and YYEEEE. The CDR3 extends over 16 amino acids. The chain's CDR3 is CASSLVRLAGYNEQFF. The CDR3 DNA reads TGTGCCAGCAGCTTGGTCCGGCTAGCGGGCTACAATGAGCAGTTCTTC.

This clonotype appeared many times. The chain employs TRBV14 and TRBJ2-7, with D tentatively TRBD1 (5 bases). The germline V gene has CDR1 SGHDN and CDR2 FVKESK. The CDR3 extends over 14 amino acids. V lost 2 bases and J lost 2, with 10 bases in between. The CDR3 is CASSQYRPPYEQYF. The CDR3 DNA reads as TGTGCCAGCAGCCAATACAGGCCTCCCTACGAGCAGTACTTC.

The sample holds many counts of this clonotype. The chain carries TRBV5-1 and TRBJ1-1; 12 bases fit TRBD1. Germline CDR1 reads SGHRS; CDR2 reads YFSETQ. V was clipped by 7 bases and J by 4 bases; unmatched bases: 14. This CDR3 region has 17 residues. CDR3 nucleotides: TGCGCCAGCGCGCCGGGACAGGGGGCCGGCTTGGGCACTGAAGCTTTCTTT. Translation: CASAPGQGAGLGTEAFF.

This clonotype was recorded at least ten times. This chain links TRBV29-1 with TRBJ2-2; D gene unclear. This CDR3 has 13 amino acids. The germline CDR1 and CDR2 sequences are SQVTM and ANQGSEA. Deletions cut 3 bases from V and 0 bases from J, with 5 bases between. The CDR3 nucleotides are TGCAGCGTTGATTATACGAACACCGGGGAGCTGTTTTTT. Translation: CSVDYTNTGELFF.

This clonotype has just a few counts. The chain joins TRBV6-2 or TRBV6-3 to TRBJ2-2, with D perhaps given as TRBD1 or TRBD2 (6 bases each). Trimming stripped 0 bases from V and 9 bases from J, with 8 bases between. This CDR3 comprises 13 residues. Germline CDR1 MNHEY, CDR2 SVGEGT. As DNA, the CDR3 is TGTGCCAGCAGTTACTCGGGGGGCCGGGAGCTGTTTTTT. Its protein product is CASSYSGGRELFF.

By share of the sample, this clonotype is medium-sized. V and J are TRBV7-2 and TRBJ2-3; 9 bases align to TRBD1. CDR3 length equals 16 residues. Unmatched junction bases numbered 10, after V lost 5 bases and J lost 4 bases. Germline V gene lookup returns CDR1 SGHTA and CDR2 FQGNSA. The CDR3 is CASSQTQGARADTQYF. DNA for the CDR3: TGTGCCAGCAGCCAAACACAGGGGGCGCGCGCAGATACGCAGTATTTT. Based on the CDR3 plus reference TRBV7-2 and TRBJ2-3, the full variable domain is GAGVSQSPSNKVTEKGKDVELRCDPISGHTALYWYRQSLGQGLEFLIYFQGNSAPDKSGLPSDRFSAERTGGSVSTLTIQRTQQEDSAVYLCASSQTQGARADTQYFGPGTRLTVL.

In its sample, this clonotype ranks as medium-sized. V gene TRBV20-1 combines with J gene TRBJ1-1, with unresolved D. The CDR3 is 11 residues long. V dropped 6 bases and J dropped 5 bases, with 10 bases sitting between them. Germline CDR1 and CDR2: DFQATT and SNEGSKA (reference sequence). CDR3 bases: TGCAGTGCACCTCGAGGTACTGAAGCTTTCTTT. Its translation: CSAPRGTEAFF.

This clonotype was recorded many times. The chain recombines TRBV11-2 with TRBJ2-2, with D maybe TRBD2 (5 bases). Germline CDR1 SGHAT, CDR2 FQNNGV. V lost 5 bases, J lost 0 bases, and 22 bases lay in between. CDR3 length: 19 residues. CDR3 in amino acids: CASSPRSGGTHPNTGELFF. For the CDR3, the DNA is TGTGCCAGCAGCCCCCGAAGCGGCGGAACGCACCCGAACACCGGGGAGCTGTTTTTT. Full variable domain (remainder filled in from reference TRBV11-2 and TRBJ2-2): EAGVAQSPRYKIIEKRQSVAFWCNPISGHATLYWYQQILGQGPKLLIQFQNNGVVDDSQLPKDRFSAERLKGVDSTLKIQPAKLEDSAVYLCASSPRSGGTHPNTGELFFGEGSRLTVL.

This clonotype was seen repeatedly, ten times or more. The chain recombines TRBV29-1 with TRBJ2-7; D possibly matches TRBD1 or TRBD2 (5 bases each). The CDR3 has 14 residues. Per germline, CDR1 SQVTM and CDR2 ANQGSEA. The V and J ends lost 6 bases and 6 bases respectively, with 21 bases between them. The CDR3 DNA is TGCAGCGTCGATACCGGGACCAGTACCGGCGAGCAGTACTTC. Protein product: CSVDTGTSTGEQYF.

This clonotype was observed many times. V usage is TRBV5-1 and J usage is TRBJ2-7; D uncertain. V was clipped by 6 bases and J by 3 bases, with 10 bases between them. Germline CDR1 is SGHRS and CDR2 is YFSETQ. The CDR3 spans 12 residues. CDR3 DNA sequence: TGCGCCAGCAACGGCCGAGGCTACGAGCAGTACTTC. Residues: CASNGRGYEQYF.